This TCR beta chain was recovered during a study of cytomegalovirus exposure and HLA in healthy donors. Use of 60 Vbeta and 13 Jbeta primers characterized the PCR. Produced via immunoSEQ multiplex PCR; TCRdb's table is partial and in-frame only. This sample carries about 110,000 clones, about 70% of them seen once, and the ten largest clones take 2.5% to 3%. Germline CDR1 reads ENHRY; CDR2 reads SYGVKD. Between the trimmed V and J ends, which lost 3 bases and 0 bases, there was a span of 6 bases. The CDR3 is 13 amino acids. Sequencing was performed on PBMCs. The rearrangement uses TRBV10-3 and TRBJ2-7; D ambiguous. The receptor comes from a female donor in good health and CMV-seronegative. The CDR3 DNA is TGTGCCATCAGTGAACTAAGCTCCTACGAGCAGTACTTC. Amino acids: CAISELSSYEQYF.